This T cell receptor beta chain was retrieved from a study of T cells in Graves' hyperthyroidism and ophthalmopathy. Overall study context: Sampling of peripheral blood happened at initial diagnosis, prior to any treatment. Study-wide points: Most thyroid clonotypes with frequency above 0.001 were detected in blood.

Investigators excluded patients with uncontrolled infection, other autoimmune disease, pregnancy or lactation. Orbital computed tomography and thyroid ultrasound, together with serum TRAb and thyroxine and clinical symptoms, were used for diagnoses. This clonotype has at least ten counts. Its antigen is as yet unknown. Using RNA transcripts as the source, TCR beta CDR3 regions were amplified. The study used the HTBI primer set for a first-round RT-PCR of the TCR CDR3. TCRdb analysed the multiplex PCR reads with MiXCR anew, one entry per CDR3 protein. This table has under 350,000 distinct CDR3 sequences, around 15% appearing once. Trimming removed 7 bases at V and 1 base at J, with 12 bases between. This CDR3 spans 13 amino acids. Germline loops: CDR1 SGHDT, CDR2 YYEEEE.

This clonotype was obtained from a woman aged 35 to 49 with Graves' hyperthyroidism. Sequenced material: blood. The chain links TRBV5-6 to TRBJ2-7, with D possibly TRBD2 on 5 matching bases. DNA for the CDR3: TGTGCCAGCCAGCGGATGCTATCCTACGAGCAGTACTTC. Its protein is CASQRMLSYEQYF.